Listed below are T cell receptor beta chains from one sample, sequenced in a study of blood T cell repertoires in COVID-19. Sequencing used immunoSEQ multiplex PCR; TCRdb keeps in-frame clones, though not all of them. The data contain fewer than 250,000 clones, approximately 86% of them seen just once; the ten biggest clones take up about 2.9%. Sample: peripheral blood. All receptors derive from a man aged 60 to 69 with acute or convalescent COVID-19. CDR3s include the opening cysteine and the closing phenylalanine or tryptophan. The D gene is left open where the match is weak. Size values are once, few and many counts, or a class for expanded clones, and some rows have none.

j_call | clone_size | v_call | d_call | cdr3_nt | cdr3_aa
TRBJ2-3 | . | TRBV6-5 | . | TGTGCCAGCAGTTACAGGACTTTCACAGATACGCAGTATTTT | CASSYRTFTDTQYF
TRBJ1-1 | . | TRBV6-5 | TRBD1 | TGTGCCAGCAGGGGGACAGGGGGCAATGCTGAAGCTTTCTTT | CASRGTGGNAEAFF
TRBJ2-5 | once | TRBV21-1 | . | TGTGCCAGCAGCAGGGGGGACAGGGATAGGTCATGCCAAGAGACCCAGTACTTC | CASSRGDRDRSCQETQYF
TRBJ1-4 | . | TRBV21-1 | . | TGTGCCAGCAGTTCCGGGACAGGCATTTCGGGGGAAAAACTGTTTTTT | CASSSGTGISGEKLFF
TRBJ2-1 | . | TRBV5-1 | . | TGCGCCAGCAGCTTGGGCCGTGCTGGGGGCCTCGACTACAATGAGCAGTTCTTC | CASSLGRAGGLDYNEQFF
TRBJ2-1 | . | TRBV29-1 | TRBD2 | TGCAGCGAAATGCGGACTAGCAGCTCCTACAATGAGCAGTTCTTC | CSEMRTSSSYNEQFF
TRBJ2-7 | . | TRBV28 | TRBD1 | TGTGCCAGCACCTCGACAGGGGGCGGGTACGAGCAGTACTTC | CASTSTGGGYEQYF
TRBJ2-7 | . | TRBV30 | . | TGTGCCTGGAGTGTTGGGAGGTGGTGGGTTGGAGGACGGGAAGGATCCTACGAGCAGTACTTC | CAWSVGRWWVGGREGSYEQYF
TRBJ2-5 | . | TRBV29-1 | . | TGCAGCGTGGGGGCGGGGGCTAGTCAAGAGACCCAGTACTTC | CSVGAGASQETQYF
TRBJ2-7 | . | TRBV24-1 | TRBD1 | TGTGCCACCAGTGAGCCCGGGACAGGGGTATCCTACGAGCAGTACTTC | CATSEPGTGVSYEQYF
TRBJ2-3 | . | TRBV11-2 | . | TGTGCCAGCGGTCGGGGACTTCTCACAGATACGCAGTATTTT | CASGRGLLTDTQYF
TRBJ1-2 | . | TRBV5-1 | TRBD1 | TGCGCCAGCAGCCTAAGGACAGGGGGGGCTAACTATGGCTACACCTTC | CASSLRTGGANYGYTF
TRBJ1-4 | . | TRBV24-1 | . | TGTGCCACCAGTGCCGGGGGAACTAATGAAAAACTGTTTTTT | CATSAGGTNEKLFF
TRBJ1-6 | . | TRBV5-5 | TRBD1 | TGTGCCAGCAGCATGGGACAGGCGGATACCTATAATTCACCCCTCCACTTT | CASSMGQADTYNSPLHF
TRBJ1-2 | . | TRBV5-1 | . | TGCGCCAGCAGCCCGAGAGGACAGCGGGGGAACTATGGCTACACCTTC | CASSPRGQRGNYGYTF
TRBJ1-4 | . | TRBV6-1 | . | TGTGCCAGCAGTGAAGTGTCGTGGGGACATCAAAATGAAAAACTGTTTTTT | CASSEVSWGHQNEKLFF
TRBJ2-3 | . | TRBV11-2 | TRBD2 | TGTGCCAGCAGCTTAGACGTTCGACCGGGACTAGCAACAGATACGCAGTATTTT | CASSLDVRPGLATDTQYF
TRBJ2-5 | . | TRBV4-1 | . | TGCGCCAGCAGCCAAGATCGGGGATACCTCCAGAAGACCCAGTACTTC | CASSQDRGYLQKTQYF
TRBJ2-1 | . | TRBV7-3 | . | TGTGCCAGCAGCTTAACCGGGGTAAATGAGCAGTTCTTC | CASSLTGVNEQFF
TRBJ1-3 | . | TRBV6-1 | TRBD1 | TGTGCCAGCAGTGAAGGGACAGGGGCGACTCGCTCTGGAAACACCATATATTTT | CASSEGTGATRSGNTIYF
TRBJ2-7 | few | TRBV15 | . | TGTGCCACCAGCAGAGGCCAGGCAGTTTTCTCCTACGAGCAGTACTTC | CATSRGQAVFSYEQYF
TRBJ1-1 | . | TRBV18 | . | TGTGCCAGCTCACAACAACCAGGGGCAAACACTGAAGCTTTCTTT | CASSQQPGANTEAFF
TRBJ1-2 | . | TRBV18 | . | TGTGCCAGCGGACAGACAACTAACTATGGCTACACCTTC | CASGQTTNYGYTF
TRBJ1-4 | . | TRBV24-1 | TRBD1 | TGTGCCACCAGTGATCCGGGGCAGGGGGCCACTAATGAAAAACTGTTTTTT | CATSDPGQGATNEKLFF
TRBJ2-1 | . | TRBV6-2/TRBV6-3 | TRBD1 | TGTGCCAGCAGTTACCCCCCCGGGACAGGGAACAATGAGCAGTTCTTC | CASSYPPGTGNNEQFF
TRBJ2-6 | . | TRBV3-1/TRBV3-2 | TRBD1 | TGTGCCAGCAGCCAAGGGACAGCTAGGCTCATTCTAGGACAGGGGGTTATGGGGGCCAACGTCCTGACTTTC | CASSQGTARLILGQGVMGANVLTF